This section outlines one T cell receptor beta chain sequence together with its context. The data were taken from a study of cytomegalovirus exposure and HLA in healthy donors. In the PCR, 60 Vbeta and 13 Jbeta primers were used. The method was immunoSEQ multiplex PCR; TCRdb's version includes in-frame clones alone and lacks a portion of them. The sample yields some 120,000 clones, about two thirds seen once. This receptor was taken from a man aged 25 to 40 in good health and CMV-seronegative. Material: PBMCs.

The CDR3 region is CASRPGTGDEQYF. The DNA for the CDR3 is TGTGCCAGCCGACCAGGGACAGGGGACGAGCAGTACTTC. This sequence joins TRBV2 and TRBJ2-7, with TRBD1 matching 10 bases. The CDR3 runs to 13 residues. Germline V gene lookup returns CDR1 SNHLY and CDR2 FYNNEI. The V segment lost 8 bases and the J segment 5 bases; nucleotides outside the gene matches: 6.